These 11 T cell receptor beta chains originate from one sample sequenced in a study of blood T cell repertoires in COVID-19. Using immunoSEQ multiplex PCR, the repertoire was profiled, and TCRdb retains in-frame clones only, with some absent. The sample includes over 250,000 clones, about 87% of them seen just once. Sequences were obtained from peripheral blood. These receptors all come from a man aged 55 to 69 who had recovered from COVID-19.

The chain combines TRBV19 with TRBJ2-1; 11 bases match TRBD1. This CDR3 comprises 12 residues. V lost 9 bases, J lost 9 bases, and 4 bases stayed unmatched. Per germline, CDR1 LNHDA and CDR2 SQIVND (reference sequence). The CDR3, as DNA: TGTGCCAGCGGACAGGGGGCCGGTGAGCAGTTCTTC. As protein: CASGQGAGEQFF. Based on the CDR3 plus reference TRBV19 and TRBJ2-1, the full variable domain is DGGITQSPKYLFRKEGQNVTLSCEQNLNHDAMYWYRQDPGQGLRLIYYSQIVNDFQKGDIAEGYSVSREKKESFPLTVTSAQKNPTAFYLCASGQGAGEQFFGPGTRLTVL.

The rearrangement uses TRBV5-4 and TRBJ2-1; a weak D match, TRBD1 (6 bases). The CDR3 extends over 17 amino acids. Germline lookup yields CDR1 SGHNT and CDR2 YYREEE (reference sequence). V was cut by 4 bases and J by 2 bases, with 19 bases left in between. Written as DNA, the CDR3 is TGTGCCAGCAGCCCAGCCGGGACAACTTTAGCCTACAATGAGCAGTTCTTC. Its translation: CASSPAGTTLAYNEQFF.

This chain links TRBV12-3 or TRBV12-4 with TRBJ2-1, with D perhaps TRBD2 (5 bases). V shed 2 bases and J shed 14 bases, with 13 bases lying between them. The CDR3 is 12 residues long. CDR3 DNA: TGTGCCAGCAGTTTACCGGACTCCTCGGAGTTCTTC. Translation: CASSLPDSSEFF.

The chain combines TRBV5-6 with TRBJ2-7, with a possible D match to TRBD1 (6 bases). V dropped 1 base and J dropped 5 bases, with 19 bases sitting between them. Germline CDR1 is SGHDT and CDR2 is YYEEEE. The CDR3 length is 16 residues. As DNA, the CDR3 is TGTGCCAGCAGCTTGTGGGGGCCCCGCTTGACGAACGAGCAGTACTTC. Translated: CASSLWGPRLTNEQYF.

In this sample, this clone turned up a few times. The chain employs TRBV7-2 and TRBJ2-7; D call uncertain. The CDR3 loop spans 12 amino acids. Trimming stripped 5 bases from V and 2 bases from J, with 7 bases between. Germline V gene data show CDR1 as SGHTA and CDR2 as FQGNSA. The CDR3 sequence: CASSRVAYEQYF. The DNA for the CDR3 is TGTGCCAGCAGCCGAGTAGCCTACGAGCAGTACTTC.

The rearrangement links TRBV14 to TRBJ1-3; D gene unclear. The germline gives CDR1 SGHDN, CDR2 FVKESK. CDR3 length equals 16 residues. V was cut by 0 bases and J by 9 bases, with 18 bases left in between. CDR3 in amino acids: CASSQDHGARGGTIYF. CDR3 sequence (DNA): TGTGCCAGCAGCCAAGATCACGGAGCCCGCGGCGGCACCATATATTTT.

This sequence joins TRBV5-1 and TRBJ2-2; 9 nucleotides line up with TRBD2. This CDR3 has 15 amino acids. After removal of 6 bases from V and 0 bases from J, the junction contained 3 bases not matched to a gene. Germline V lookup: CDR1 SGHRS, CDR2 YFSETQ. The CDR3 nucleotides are TGCGCCAGCATGAGCGGGGGGACGAACACCGGGGAGCTGTTTTTT. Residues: CASMSGGTNTGELFF.

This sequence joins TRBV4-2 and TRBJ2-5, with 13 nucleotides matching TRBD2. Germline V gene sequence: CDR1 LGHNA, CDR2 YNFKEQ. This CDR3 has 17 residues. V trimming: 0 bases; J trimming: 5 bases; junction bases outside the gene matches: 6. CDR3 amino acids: CASSQDPLAGGRETQYF. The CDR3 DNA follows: TGTGCCAGCAGCCAAGACCCACTAGCGGGGGGGCGGGAGACCCAGTACTTC.

This CDR3 is CASSFWDKDHRGLTNEKLFF. The CDR3 DNA reads TGTGCCAGCAGCTTTTGGGACAAAGACCACAGGGGGCTTACTAATGAAAAACTGTTTTTT. This chain connects TRBV5-5 to TRBJ1-4, with TRBD1 identical over 9 bases. The CDR3 spans 20 residues. Trimming took 2 bases from V and 2 from J; bases not matched to a gene: 16. From germline, CDR1 is SGHKS and CDR2 YYEKEE (reference sequence).

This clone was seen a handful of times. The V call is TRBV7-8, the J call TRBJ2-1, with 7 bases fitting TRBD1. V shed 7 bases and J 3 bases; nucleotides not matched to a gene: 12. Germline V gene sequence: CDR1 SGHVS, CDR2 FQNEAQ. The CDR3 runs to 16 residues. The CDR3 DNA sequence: TGTGCCAGCACGGCCCGAGAGGGGGCCATCTACAATGAGCAGTTCTTC. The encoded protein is CASTAREGAIYNEQFF.

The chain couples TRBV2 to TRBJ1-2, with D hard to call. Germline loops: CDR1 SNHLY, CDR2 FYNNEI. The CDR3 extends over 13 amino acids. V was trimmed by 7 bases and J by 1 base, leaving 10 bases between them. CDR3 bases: TGTGCCAGCATCTCAAACATTAACTATGGCTACACCTTC. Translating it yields CASISNINYGYTF.